The 18 T cell receptor beta chains below were found in one sample sequenced in a study of identical twins. MiXCR, run by TCRdb on the 5' RACE reads, gives a single entry per CDR3 protein. The data contain 350,000 or so distinct CDR3 sequences, 10% to 15% of them singletons. Separately, the same data were catalogued under a study of yellow fever vaccine responses in identical twins.

The specimen sequenced was CD8+ T cells sorted from blood. Receptors were obtained from a woman under 30 in good health.

This clonotype was detected a few times. The chain links TRBV4-1 to TRBJ2-7; 11 nucleotides match TRBD1. The CDR3 loop spans 15 amino acids. Germline CDR1 and CDR2: MGHRA and YSYEKL. V shed 5 bases and J 2 bases; nucleotides not matched to a gene: 5. The CDR3 nucleotides are TGCGCCAGCAGCAATGGACAGGGGGCAACCTACGAGCAGTACTTC. This gives the protein CASSNGQGATYEQYF.

This clonotype was observed many times. The chain is built from TRBV9 and TRBJ2-7; D is uncertain. V was trimmed by 0 bases and J by 4 bases, leaving 8 bases between them. The CDR3 covers 13 residues. Germline values: CDR1 SGDLS, CDR2 YYNGEE. CDR3 residues: CASSVDVNYEQYF. The CDR3 DNA follows: TGTGCCAGCAGCGTAGATGTCAATTACGAGCAGTACTTC.

This clonotype came up a few times. V and J are TRBV20-1 and TRBJ2-1; TRBD2 is a possible D gene (6 bases). Trimming took off 1 base at V and 8 bases at J, with 18 bases between the two ends. Germline V CDR1 and CDR2: DFQATT, SNEGSKA (reference sequence). This CDR3 comprises 15 residues. Here the CDR3 DNA reads TGCAGTGCTAGAGGGGGGGACCGCTGGGCCCATGAGCAGTTCTTC. Translating it yields CSARGGDRWAHEQFF.

This clonotype has more than one count but fewer than ten. The V and J genes are TRBV6-1 and TRBJ1-5, with D maybe TRBD1 (5 bases). CDR3 size: 15 residues. The V end was cut by 6 bases, the J end by 2 bases, with 14 bases between. Germline V gives CDR1 MNHNS, CDR2 SASEGT. The CDR3 coding sequence is TGTGCCAGCAGCGGAGCAGGGTCCCGCAATCAGCCCCAGCATTTT. It encodes CASSGAGSRNQPQHF.

This clonotype turned up a few times. The J gene is TRBJ2-5, the V gene TRBV25-1; TRBD2 agrees at 7 bases. V lost 4 bases, J lost 6 bases, and 5 bases stayed unmatched. The CDR3 runs to 13 residues. Germline V gene sequence: CDR1 MGHDK, CDR2 SYGVNS. Here the CDR3 reads CASSASSGQTQYF. In DNA, the CDR3 is TGTGCCAGCAGTGCAAGTAGCGGGCAGACCCAGTACTTC.

This clonotype occurred a few times. The chain recombines TRBV12-3 or TRBV12-4 with TRBJ1-5, with unresolved D. This CDR3 is built from 13 residues. V gave up 5 bases and J gave up 11 bases, with 16 bases separating them. In DNA form, the CDR3 reads TGTGCCAGCAGTCAGGACGGGTCGGGTTCCCAGCATTTT. Translating it yields CASSQDGSGSQHF.

The table lists this clonotype with many counts. Written as DNA, the CDR3 is TGTGCCACCAGTGACCGAAGACATCTGAACACCGGGGAGCTGTTTTTT. Translated: CATSDRRHLNTGELFF. The chain couples TRBV24-1 to TRBJ2-2; no firm D call. The V and J ends lost 4 bases and 1 base respectively, with 12 bases between them. Germline CDR1 KGHDR, CDR2 SFDVKD. The CDR3 is made up of 16 amino acids.

The V and J genes are TRBV10-3 and TRBJ2-3, with 9 bases identical to TRBD1. The CDR3 runs 19 residues. Trimming cost V 8 bases and J 1 base; bases outside gene matches: 19. Germline CDR1 and CDR2: ENHRY and SYGVKD. The CDR3 region has the DNA TGTGCCATCGGGGGGACAGGGAACACTACTTTAACCCGCACAGATACGCAGTATTTT. It codes for CAIGGTGNTTLTRTDTQYF.

This clonotype has just a few counts. V is TRBV4-2 and J is TRBJ1-2; D gene ambiguous. CDR3 length: 13 amino acids. Germline V lookup: CDR1 LGHNA, CDR2 YNFKEQ. Trimming took 2 bases from V and 8 from J, leaving 12 bases between them. In DNA, the CDR3 is TGTGCCAGCAGCCAAAAGCGAATAGAAGGCTACACCTTC. It specifies CASSQKRIEGYTF.

The chain carries TRBV9 and TRBJ2-7; D gene unclear. CDR1 SGDLS and CDR2 YYNGEE come from the germline V gene. V was trimmed by 0 bases and J by 0 bases, leaving 7 bases between them. CDR3 length: 14 amino acids. The CDR3 region is CASSVDLFSYEQYF. The DNA for the CDR3 is TGTGCCAGCAGCGTAGACTTGTTCTCCTACGAGCAGTACTTC.

The chain combines TRBV24-1 with TRBJ2-1, with 10 bases identical to TRBD2. The CDR3 consists of 16 residues. Germline V gene lookup returns CDR1 KGHDR and CDR2 SFDVKD. Trimming removed 4 bases from V and 3 bases from J; junction bases left unmatched: 5. This chain's CDR3 is CATSDRSGGNYNEQFF. CDR3 DNA sequence: TGTGCCACCAGTGACCGTAGCGGGGGGAACTACAATGAGCAGTTCTTC.

There are a few counts of this clonotype. This chain links TRBV7-2 with TRBJ2-1; the match to TRBD2 covers 7 bases. The CDR3 extends over 17 amino acids. Germline CDR1 reads SGHTA; CDR2 reads FQGNSA. Germline trimming cut 4 bases from V and 1 base from J; bases unmatched to any gene: 10. CDR3 sequence (DNA): TGTGCCAGCAGCTCTGCCGTGAGCGGGGAATCCTACAATGAGCAGTTCTTC. Translating it yields CASSSAVSGESYNEQFF.

This clonotype was picked up many times. The chain links TRBV27 to TRBJ2-1; 8 nucleotides agree with TRBD1. V trimming: 6 bases; J trimming: 6 bases; junction bases outside the gene matches: 4. This CDR3 region has 13 residues. CDR1 MNHEY and CDR2 SMNVEV come from the germline V gene (reference sequence). The CDR3 region has the DNA TGTGCCAGCAGCGTAGGGACAGGCAATGAGCAGTTCTTC. It is translated as CASSVGTGNEQFF.

Ten or more counts support this clonotype. This rearrangement joins TRBV7-9 to TRBJ2-1; D may match TRBD1 or TRBD2 (8 bases each). Germline V gives CDR1 SEHNR, CDR2 FQNEAQ (reference sequence). The V end was cut by 5 bases, the J end by 5 bases, with 19 bases between. The CDR3 runs to 16 residues. CDR3 DNA: TGTGCCAGCAGCCCCGGGAGGGACAGGCGAAACAATGAGCAGTTCTTC. It translates to CASSPGRDRRNNEQFF.

The V gene is TRBV2, the J gene TRBJ1-1; no definite D call. The germline CDR1 and CDR2 sequences are SNHLY and FYNNEI. The germline V and J ends were trimmed by 7 bases and 8 bases, with 14 bases remaining between them. The CDR3 is made up of 12 amino acids. Here the CDR3 reads CASIPGRLEAFF. CDR3 sequence (DNA): TGTGCCAGCATACCGGGCAGGTTAGAAGCTTTCTTT.

The chain is built from TRBV5-6 and TRBJ2-3; D might be TRBD1 or TRBD2, each matching 6 bases. V dropped 0 bases and J dropped 6 bases, with 14 bases sitting between them. The germline CDR1 and CDR2 sequences are SGHDT and YYEEEE. CDR3 length: 15 residues. The CDR3 loop reads CASSLDGGQGDTQYF. The DNA for the CDR3 is TGTGCCAGCAGCTTGGATGGAGGGCAGGGGGATACGCAGTATTTT.

V gene TRBV29-1 combines with J gene TRBJ2-5; 11 bases agree with TRBD2. Per germline, CDR1 SQVTM and CDR2 ANQGSEA. CDR3 length: 16 residues. After removal of 3 bases from V and 1 base from J, the junction contained 7 bases not matched to a gene. The CDR3 bases are TGCAGCGTTGATTCCGGACTAGCGGGTACCCAAGAGACCCAGTACTTC. Translating gives CSVDSGLAGTQETQYF.

V and J are TRBV20-1 and TRBJ2-1; weak D call: TRBD2 (5 bases). Between the trimmed V and J ends, which lost 3 bases and 6 bases, there was a span of 18 bases. The CDR3 contains 15 residues. Germline V CDR1 and CDR2: DFQATT, SNEGSKA (reference sequence). The CDR3 region has the DNA TGCAGTGCTAGTGGCGGGCAGATCTCTGGCAATGAGCAGTTCTTC. This translates into CSASGGQISGNEQFF.